The 17 T cell receptor beta chains below come from one sample, sequenced in a study of T cell responses to AZD1222 COVID-19 vaccine. The table came from immunoSEQ multiplex PCR; TCRdb's copy has only in-frame clones and leaves some out. This sample yields 100,000 to 150,000 clones, of which about 90% are seen a single time; 13% to 15% belongs to the top ten. This specimen consisted of peripheral blood, obtained on day 0 of AZD1222 vaccination. Receptors originate from an adult in good health.

This clone was seen just once. This chain uses TRBV21-1 with TRBJ1-2; TRBD1 reflects the table's D call only, with no check against the DNA. TRBV21-1 is a recognized pseudogene. The CDR3 runs to 16 residues. CDR3 in amino acids: CASSRQGAPPNYGYTF. CDR3 in DNA: TGTGCCAGCAGCAGACAAGGGGCCCCGCCTAACTATGGCTACACCTTC.

This clone was recorded once. The chain combines TRBV6-2 or TRBV6-3 with TRBJ2-5; D gene uncertain. Trimming removed 6 bases at V and 5 bases at J, with 7 bases between. The CDR3 loop spans 11 amino acids. Germline values: CDR1 MNHEY, CDR2 SVGEGT. The CDR3 nucleotides read TGTGCCAGCAGCCCCAGGGAGACCCAGTACTTC. Translating gives CASSPRETQYF.

The chain employs TRBV13 and TRBJ1-5; no clear D gene. Trimming shortened V by 3 bases and J by 0 bases, and 9 bases separated the two germline ends. Germline V CDR1 and CDR2: PRHDT, FYEKMQ (reference sequence). The CDR3 runs 15 residues. The CDR3: CASSLSSISNQPQHF. DNA of the CDR3: TGTGCCAGCAGCTTGTCCAGCATTAGCAATCAGCCCCAGCATTTT.

The chain is built from TRBV9 and TRBJ1-6; a weak D match, TRBD1 (5 bases). Trimming took 3 bases from V and 9 from J, leaving 13 bases between them. Germline CDR1 is SGDLS and CDR2 is YYNGEE. This CDR3 comprises 14 residues. CDR3 nucleotides: TGTGCCAGCAGCGAGGCCCCACAGGTTTCACCCCTCCACTTT. It codes for CASSEAPQVSPLHF.

This clone was recorded a few times. This chain joins TRBV6-5 and TRBJ2-5; the D is unclear. Germline loops: CDR1 MNHEY, CDR2 SVGAGI. The CDR3 is made up of 11 amino acids. Trimming left V 6 bases short and J 7 bases short, with 9 bases between. The CDR3 here is CASRSGWTQYF. The CDR3 nucleotides are TGTGCCAGCAGATCAGGTTGGACCCAGTACTTC.

This clone has just one count. V gene TRBV9 combines with J gene TRBJ2-1; D unclear. V was trimmed by 4 bases and J by 3 bases, leaving 8 bases between them. Germline V gene lookup returns CDR1 SGDLS and CDR2 YYNGEE. This CDR3 is 13 amino acids long. The CDR3, as DNA: TGTGCCAGCAGCCCCTCGGACTACAATGAGCAGTTCTTC. Translation gives CASSPSDYNEQFF.

V and J are TRBV9 and TRBJ2-3; the D gene could be TRBD1 or TRBD2 (5 bases each). Trimming cost V 0 bases and J 6 bases, with 17 bases left between them. Per the germline V gene, CDR1 is SGDLS and CDR2 is YYNGEE. CDR3 size: 16 residues. The CDR3 loop reads CASSVDRDHGRDTQYF. Here the CDR3 DNA reads TGTGCCAGCAGCGTAGACCGGGACCACGGAAGGGATACGCAGTATTTT.

This clone occurred once. The DNA of the CDR3 is TGTGCCAGCAGCCGTACTACTGGGGCCAACGTCCTGACTTTC. It encodes CASSRTTGANVLTF. The rearrangement links TRBV7-9 to TRBJ2-6, with D uncertain. The CDR3 has 14 amino acids. CDR1 and CDR2 (germline): SEHNR, FQNEAQ (reference sequence). With 5 bases removed from V and 2 bases from J, the gap between germline ends came to 7 bases. The full variable domain, in which reference TRBV7-9 and TRBJ2-6 provide the parts outside the CDR3, is DTGVSQNPRHKITKRGQNVTFRCDPISEHNRLYWYRQTLGQGPEFLTYFQNEAQLEKSRLLSDRFSAERPKGSFSTLEIQRTEQGDSAMYLCASSRTTGANVLTFGAGSRLTVL.

The V and J genes are TRBV19 and TRBJ2-1, with D possibly TRBD2 on 5 matching bases. The V end was cut by 6 bases, the J end by 16 bases, with 10 bases between. This CDR3 contains 9 residues. Per germline, CDR1 LNHDA and CDR2 SQIVND (reference sequence). CDR3 DNA sequence: TGTGCCAGTAGCCCTGGACTTTTCTTC. Translation: CASSPGLFF.

V is TRBV5-1 and J is TRBJ2-7; 7 nucleotides agree with TRBD1. The germline CDR1 and CDR2 sequences are SGHRS and YFSETQ. J gave up 1 base and V 2 bases, and 6 bases lay outside the gene matches. CDR3 length equals 15 residues. The CDR3 region is CASSLEGGFSYEQYF. The CDR3 region has the DNA TGCGCCAGCAGCTTAGAAGGGGGCTTTTCCTACGAGCAGTACTTC.

The chain combines TRBV9 with TRBJ1-6; TRBD1 agrees at 7 bases. The CDR3 is 14 residues long. With 4 bases clipped from V and 13 bases from J, the junction kept 11 bases outside the gene matches. Germline lookup yields CDR1 SGDLS and CDR2 YYNGEE. Here the CDR3 DNA reads TGTGCCAGCAGCACAAGACAGGGCCCGACGCCCCTCCACTTT. Translation: CASSTRQGPTPLHF.

The V gene is TRBV7-2, the J gene TRBJ2-1; no definite D call. Trimming shortened V by 1 base and J by 1 base, and 8 bases separated the two germline ends. This CDR3 comprises 15 residues. The germline V gene has CDR1 SGHTA and CDR2 FQGNSA. The DNA of the CDR3 is TGTGCCAGCAGCTTAGTGGGCGAATCCTACAATGAGCAGTTCTTC. This translates into CASSLVGESYNEQFF.

The genes are TRBV9 and TRBJ2-1; 8 nucleotides agree with TRBD2. The CDR3 spans 15 residues. V gave up 0 bases and J gave up 2 bases; unmatched junction bases: 1. Germline V gene data show CDR1 as SGDLS and CDR2 as YYNGEE. This CDR3 is CASSVGSGTYNEQFF. In DNA form, the CDR3 reads TGTGCCAGCAGCGTAGGTAGCGGGACCTACAATGAGCAGTTCTTC.

The chain links TRBV28 to TRBJ1-1; D ambiguous. V shed 4 bases and J shed 6 bases, with 18 bases lying between them. Per germline, CDR1 MDHEN and CDR2 SYDVKM. The CDR3 has 15 residues. CDR3 nucleotide sequence: TGTGCCAGCAGTTCCCTGACGACGGAATTACCTGAAGCTTTCTTT. Its protein product is CASSSLTTELPEAFF.

There are a few counts of this clone. The chain employs TRBV2 and TRBJ1-2, with 9 bases identical to TRBD1. V shed 2 bases and J 5 bases; nucleotides not matched to a gene: 9. There are 16 residues in the CDR3. The V gene's germline CDR1 is SNHLY and CDR2 FYNNEI. The DNA for the CDR3 is TGTGCCAGCAGTGAACAACAGGGGGCGTCCCATTATGGCTACACCTTC. It specifies CASSEQQGASHYGYTF. The variable domain in full, completed from reference TRBV2 and TRBJ1-2, reads EPEVTQTPSHQVTQMGQEVILRCVPISNHLYFYWYRQILGQKVEFLVSFYNNEISEKSEIFDDQFSVERPDGSNFTLKIRSTKLEDSAMYFCASSEQQGASHYGYTFGSGTRLTVV.

The V and J genes are TRBV6-5 and TRBJ1-6; 10 nucleotides align to TRBD1. Germline loops: CDR1 MNHEY, CDR2 SVGAGI. With V trimmed by 6 bases and J by 5 bases, 4 bases remained unmatched. The length of the CDR3 is 15 residues. The chain's CDR3 is CASRTGGANNSPLHF. The CDR3 region has the DNA TGTGCCAGCAGGACAGGGGGCGCAAATAATTCACCCCTCCACTTT.

The chain employs TRBV2 and TRBJ2-7; 9 nucleotides line up with TRBD2. CDR3 size: 21 residues. The V segment lost 3 bases and the J segment 1 base; nucleotides outside the gene matches: 22. From germline, CDR1 is SNHLY and CDR2 FYNNEI. CDR3 nucleotide sequence: TGTGCCAGCAGTGATAACCCAACCACGTCGCCAATAGCGGGAGTGTCCTACGAGCAGTACTTC. This encodes CASSDNPTTSPIAGVSYEQYF.